Following are 4 T cell receptor beta chains from one sample sequenced in a study of CD8+ T cells in alopecia areata (dated by TCRdb to the late 2010s). To prepare the library, the immunoSEQ multiplex PCR assay was applied. For TCR sequencing, RNA was extracted from every sample and reverse transcribed into cDNA to serve as template. TCRdb carries this immuneACCESS record with in-frame sequences only. Its versions omit some clonotypes, under half of them owing to an unresolved V gene in the studies checked, with the rest unexplained. The sample table shows about 200,000 clones, and around three fifths are seen once. In total, the top ten clones hold nearly 5% of the sample. Sequenced input: CD8+ T cells sorted from blood. The source of these receptors is a human donor in good health.

The chain couples TRBV15 to TRBJ1-1; D not resolved. Germline CDR1 and CDR2: LNHNV and YYDKDF (reference sequence). The CDR3 length is 13 residues. Trimming pared 0 bases from V and 8 bases from J, leaving 10 bases between. The CDR3 coding sequence is TGTGCCACCAGCAGAGATTACGAGACCGAAGCTTTCTTT. It specifies CATSRDYETEAFF.

The genes are TRBV2 and TRBJ1-2, with D tentatively TRBD1 (5 bases). Deletions cut 10 bases from V and 0 bases from J, with 21 bases between. CDR1 SNHLY and CDR2 FYNNEI come from the germline V gene. The CDR3 has 16 residues. Written as DNA, the CDR3 is TGTGCCACCATTGGGGACCTTACGGCTTCTAACTATGGCTACACCTTC. Its translation is CATIGDLTASNYGYTF.

The chain is built from TRBV6-6 and TRBJ1-2; tentatively, D is TRBD1 (5 bases). Germline-derived CDR1 and CDR2 are MNHNY and SVGAGI (reference sequence). V was shortened by 8 bases and J by 5 bases, with 12 bases between the two germline ends. There are 12 residues in the CDR3. The CDR3 coding sequence is TGTGCCAGCCTGGGACTTACTTATGGCTACACCTTC. Its protein is CASLGLTYGYTF.

The chain joins TRBV29-1 to TRBJ1-2; 10 bases agree with TRBD1. The V segment lost 4 bases and the J segment 10 bases; nucleotides outside the gene matches: 6. In germline, CDR1 is SQVTM, CDR2 ANQGSEA. The CDR3 runs to 12 residues. The CDR3 sequence: CSVVPGTGDYTF. CDR3 sequence (DNA): TGCAGCGTTGTTCCCGGGACAGGGGACTACACCTTC.